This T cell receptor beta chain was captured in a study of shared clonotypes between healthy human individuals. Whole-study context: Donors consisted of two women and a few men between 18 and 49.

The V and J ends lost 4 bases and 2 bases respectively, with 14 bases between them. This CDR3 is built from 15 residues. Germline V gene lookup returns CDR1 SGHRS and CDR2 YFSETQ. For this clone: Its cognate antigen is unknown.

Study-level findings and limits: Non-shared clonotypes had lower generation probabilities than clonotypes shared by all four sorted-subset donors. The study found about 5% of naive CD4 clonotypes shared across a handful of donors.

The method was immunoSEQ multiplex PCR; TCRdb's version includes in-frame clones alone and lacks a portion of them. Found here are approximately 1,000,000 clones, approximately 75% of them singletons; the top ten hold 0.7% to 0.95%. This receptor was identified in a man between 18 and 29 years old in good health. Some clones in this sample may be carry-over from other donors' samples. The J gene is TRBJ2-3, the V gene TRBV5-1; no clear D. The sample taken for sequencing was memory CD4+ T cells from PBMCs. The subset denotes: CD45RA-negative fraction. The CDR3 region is CASSLPRADTDTQYF. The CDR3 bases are TGCGCCAGCAGCCTACCCCGGGCAGACACAGATACGCAGTATTTT.